Presented here are 13 T cell receptor beta chains from one specimen sequenced in a study of identical twins. TCRdb independently ran MiXCR on the 5' RACE reads; one entry per CDR3 protein. The sample has approximately 530,000 distinct CDR3 sequences, around 20% seen once. The same data also went into a second study, on yellow fever vaccine responses in identical twins.

Source material: CD4+ T cells sorted from blood. The receptors stem from a woman under 30 in good health.

The chain combines TRBV6-1 with TRBJ2-3; D possibly corresponds to TRBD1 (5 bases). CDR1 is MNHNS, CDR2 SASEGT, per germline. Trimming cost V 10 bases and J 1 base, with 12 bases left between them. The CDR3 contains 13 residues. The CDR3 here is CATQGDRTDTQYF. The CDR3 nucleotides are TGTGCCACCCAAGGGGATCGCACAGATACGCAGTATTTT.

This clonotype was seen a few times. The J gene is TRBJ1-2, the V gene TRBV12-3 or TRBV12-4; 12 bases line up with TRBD1. The CDR3 has 14 residues. The V gene end was trimmed by 5 bases and the J gene end by 5 bases; junction bases not matched to a gene: 3. The DNA for the CDR3 is TGTGCCAGCAGTGGGGGACAGGGGGCTTATGGCTACACCTTC. It specifies CASSGGQGAYGYTF.

The rearrangement links TRBV20-1 to TRBJ2-3; a weak D match, TRBD2 (6 bases). CDR3 length: 13 residues. The germline V gene encodes CDR1 DFQATT and CDR2 SNEGSKA (reference sequence). Trimming stripped 3 bases from V and 3 bases from J, with 10 bases between. The CDR3 spells CSASGSRTDTQYF. In DNA form, the CDR3 reads TGCAGTGCTAGCGGGAGTAGGACAGATACGCAGTATTTT.

This clonotype was detected a few times. The chain couples TRBV7-9 to TRBJ2-3; D is ambiguous. Germline V CDR1 and CDR2: SEHNR, FQNEAQ (reference sequence). Trimming left V 7 bases short and J 5 bases short, with 13 bases between. CDR3 size: 13 residues. The DNA of the CDR3 is TGTGCCAGCACTATAGTGTCTGTAGATACGCAGTATTTT. Encoded protein: CASTIVSVDTQYF.

V usage is TRBV5-1 and J usage is TRBJ2-3, with D possibly matching TRBD1 (6 bases). CDR3 length: 16 residues. Looked up from germline, CDR1 is SGHRS and CDR2 is YFSETQ. V lost 4 bases and J 1 base, leaving 16 bases between the germline ends. The CDR3 protein is CASSPRTDWGTDTQYF. As DNA, the CDR3 is TGCGCCAGCAGCCCGAGGACAGACTGGGGCACAGATACGCAGTATTTT.

This clonotype was seen only a few times. This chain joins TRBV20-1 and TRBJ1-6; 7 nucleotides align to TRBD1. This CDR3 is built from 15 residues. The V and J ends lost 1 base and 6 bases, in that order; junction bases with no gene match: 6. Per the germline V gene, CDR1 is DFQATT and CDR2 is SNEGSKA (reference sequence). CDR3 nucleotide sequence: TGCAGTGCTAGAGGTGGGGGGACAGCTAATTCACCCCTCCACTTT. As protein: CSARGGGTANSPLHF.

This chain joins TRBV4-1 and TRBJ1-1; D is unclear. Per germline, CDR1 MGHRA and CDR2 YSYEKL. The CDR3 totals 14 residues. With 0 bases removed from V and 7 bases from J, the gap between germline ends came to 12 bases. The CDR3 region has the DNA TGCGCCAGCAGCCAAGATCGGACTCTTGTTGAAGCTTTCTTT. Protein product: CASSQDRTLVEAFF.

The J gene is TRBJ1-2, the V gene TRBV18; 7 bases agree with TRBD1. The CDR3 is 13 residues long. Germline V gene lookup returns CDR1 KGHSH and CDR2 LQKENI. Trimming took 6 bases from V and 6 from J; bases not matched to a gene: 7. This CDR3 reads CASSQQGWDGYTF. In DNA, the CDR3 is TGTGCCAGCTCCCAACAGGGGTGGGATGGCTACACCTTC.

This sequence joins TRBV7-3 and TRBJ2-3; 9 nucleotides agree with TRBD2. The CDR3 contains 15 residues. J lost 5 bases, V lost 2 bases, and 5 bases had no gene match. The V gene's germline CDR1 is SGHTA and CDR2 FQGTGA. The CDR3 bases are TGTGCCAGCAGCTTAGTTAGCGGGAGTAAAGATACGCAGTATTTT. Amino acids: CASSLVSGSKDTQYF. Using reference TRBV7-3 and TRBJ2-3 for the parts outside the CDR3, the full variable domain is GAGVSQTPSNKVTEKGKYVELRCDPISGHTALYWYRQSLGQGPEFLIYFQGTGAADDSGLPNDRFFAVRPEGSVSTLKIQRTERGDSAVYLCASSLVSGSKDTQYFGPGTRLTVL.

The V gene is TRBV11-2, the J gene TRBJ2-1; D could derive from TRBD1 or TRBD2 (6 bases each). The V gene lost 5 bases and the J gene lost 2 bases, with 13 bases spanning the gap. The germline V gene encodes CDR1 SGHAT and CDR2 FQNNGV. The CDR3 sequence is 15 residues long. The CDR3 nucleotides are TGTGCCAGCAGCACGCCACGGGGGCCCTACAATGAGCAGTTCTTC. It translates to CASSTPRGPYNEQFF.

This clonotype was detected only a few times. CDR3: CASRLDSSSYEQYV. The CDR3 nucleotides are TGTGCCAGCAGGTTGGACTCGAGCTCCTACGAGCAGTACGTC. The rearrangement uses TRBV6-5 and TRBJ2-7, with a tentative D call TRBD2 (5 bases). V dropped 6 bases and J dropped 0 bases, with 12 bases sitting between them. The CDR3 is 14 residues long. CDR1 and CDR2 from the germline V gene are MNHEY and SVGAGI.

This chain links TRBV20-1 with TRBJ2-1, with 11 bases lining up with TRBD2. The CDR3 has 16 residues. Trimming at V came to 5 bases and at J to 0 bases, leaving 6 bases not matched to a gene. Germline CDR1 reads DFQATT; CDR2 reads SNEGSKA (reference sequence). CDR3 residues: CSAEVAGGLSYNEQFF. The CDR3 DNA sequence: TGCAGTGCTGAAGTAGCGGGAGGGCTCTCCTACAATGAGCAGTTCTTC.

The chain is built from TRBV6-1 and TRBJ2-1; tentative D call: TRBD1 (6 bases). CDR3 length equals 13 residues. Germline lookup yields CDR1 MNHNS and CDR2 SASEGT. V gave up 5 bases and J gave up 2 bases, with 7 bases separating them. CDR3 in amino acids: CASSRQAYNEQFF. The DNA of the CDR3 is TGTGCCAGCAGTAGACAGGCCTACAATGAGCAGTTCTTC.